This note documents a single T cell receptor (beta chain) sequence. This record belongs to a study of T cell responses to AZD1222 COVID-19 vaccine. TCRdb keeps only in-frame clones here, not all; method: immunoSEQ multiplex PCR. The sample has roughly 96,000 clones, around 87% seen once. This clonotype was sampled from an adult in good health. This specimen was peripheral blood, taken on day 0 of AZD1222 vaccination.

The CDR3 here is CASSLSAKSSYNSPLHF. CDR3 coding DNA: TGTGCCAGTAGTTTGTCGGCTAAGAGTTCCTATAATTCACCCCTCCACTTT. This chain connects TRBV19 to TRBJ1-6; D remains ambiguous. Per the germline V gene, CDR1 is LNHDA and CDR2 is SQIVND (reference sequence). The CDR3 is 17 residues long. The V gene lost 5 bases and the J gene lost 1 base, with 15 bases spanning the gap. The full variable domain, in which reference TRBV19 and TRBJ1-6 provide the parts outside the CDR3, is DGGITQSPKYLFRKEGQNVTLSCEQNLNHDAMYWYRQDPGQGLRLIYYSQIVNDFQKGDIAEGYSVSREKKESFPLTVTSAQKNPTAFYLCASSLSAKSSYNSPLHFGNGTRLTVT.